These T cell receptor beta chains were read from a single sample in a study of cytotoxic CD8 clonotypes in ibrutinib-treated CLL. Clones were sequenced by immunoSEQ multiplex PCR, and TCRdb holds only the in-frame ones, with some missing. Among about 130,000 clones listed, around three quarters were seen once. The sample consisted of PBMCs, taken after 12 months of ibrutinib treatment. The source is a human donor with chronic lymphocytic leukemia. The CDR3 runs from the conserved cysteine through the conserved F or W. D genes are given only for firm matches. Rows may omit the clone size; those that give it use once, few, many or a size class.

clone size | J gene | D gene | V gene | CDR3 protein | CDR3 DNA
NA | TRBJ2-2 | NA | TRBV11-2 | CASSLFRGSTGELFF | TGTGCCAGCAGCTTATTCAGAGGGTCCACCGGGGAGCTGTTTTTT
NA | TRBJ2-5 | TRBD2 | TRBV27 | CASRPRTSGRARETQYF | TGTGCCAGCAGGCCAAGGACTAGCGGGAGGGCCAGGGAGACCCAGTACTTC
NA | TRBJ1-4 | TRBD1 | TRBV4-3 | CASSQDPGTGFEKLFF | TGCGCCAGCAGCCAAGATCCAGGGACAGGGTTTGAAAAACTGTTTTTT
NA | TRBJ1-2 | NA | TRBV19 | CASSNNTRSPDGYTF | TGTGCCAGTAGTAACAATACCCGAAGCCCGGATGGCTACACCTTC
NA | TRBJ2-7 | TRBD2 | TRBV18 | CASSAGTSTAYEQYF | TGTGCCAGCTCAGCAGGGACTAGCACTGCCTACGAGCAGTACTTC
NA | TRBJ1-5 | NA | TRBV15 | CATSRDSGYGQPQHF | TGTGCCACCAGCAGAGATTCAGGGTACGGTCAGCCCCAGCATTTT
few | TRBJ1-2 | NA | TRBV2 | CASRAPRAGPDNYGYTF | TGTGCCAGCAGGGCCCCGAGGGCAGGCCCCGACAACTATGGCTACACCTTC
once | TRBJ2-1 | NA | TRBV28 | CASSLTTSYSYNEQFF | TGTGCCAGCAGTCTCACCACTTCCTACTCCTACAATGAGCAGTTCTTC
once | TRBJ2-3 | NA | TRBV6-5 | CASSATDTQYF | TGTGCCAGCAGCGCCACAGATACGCAGTATTTT
NA | TRBJ1-2 | NA | TRBV6-5 | CASSRQDLYGYTF | TGTGCCAGCAGTAGACAGGACCTTTATGGCTACACCTTC
NA | TRBJ2-3 | TRBD2 | TRBV28 | CASSGAGGQRDTQYF | TGTGCCAGCAGTGGAGCGGGAGGGCAAAGAGATACGCAGTATTTT